A selection of T cell receptor beta chains follows, all from one sample in a study of T cell repertoires in aging, cancer and after chemotherapy. Each CDR3 protein is one row after TCRdb ran MiXCR on the multiplex PCR reads. The profile shows nearly 11,000 distinct CDR3 sequences, 25% to 30% of them singletons. What was sequenced was blood. The receptors were sampled from a human donor in good health. Both conserved end residues are part of each CDR3. D genes are given only for firm matches. Clone size is shown for a subset of rows, as once, few, many or a class of expanded clone.

V gene	J gene	clone size	D gene	CDR3 length	CDR3 DNA	CDR3 protein
TRBV12-3/TRBV12-4	TRBJ2-1	.	.	14	TGTGCCAGCAGTGGAACCGGGAGATACAATGAGCAGTTCTTC	CASSGTGRYNEQFF
TRBV6-6	TRBJ1-4	.	TRBD1	12	TGTGCCAGCCGCAGGGGGGGTGAAAAACTGTTTTTT	CASRRGGEKLFF
TRBV5-1	TRBJ2-1	.	TRBD2	16	TGCGCCAGCAGCTTGGGGACTAGCGGGCGTTCCAATGAGCAGTTCTTC	CASSLGTSGRSNEQFF
TRBV6-1	TRBJ2-1	.	.	17	TGTGCCAGCAGAGACGGGACCGCCGGCCGTGCGCGGAATGAGCAGTTCTTC	CASRDGTAGRARNEQFF
TRBV10-3	TRBJ1-2	medium-sized	.	13	TGTGCCATCAGTGAGCCGAGAACGGGAGGCTACACCTTC	CAISEPRTGGYTF
TRBV7-9	TRBJ2-3	few	TRBD2	16	TGTGCCAGCAGCTTCCCCCCCAGTAGCGGGAAGGATACGCAGTATTTT	CASSFPPSSGKDTQYF
TRBV6-4	TRBJ2-3	few	.	15	TGTGCCAGCAGTGACTCTCGAGGGACCACAGATACGCAGTATTTT	CASSDSRGTTDTQYF
TRBV19	TRBJ2-3	.	TRBD2	16	TGTGCCAGTAGTATCCGACTAGCGGAACGCACAGATACGCAGTATTTT	CASSIRLAERTDTQYF
TRBV5-6	TRBJ1-6	.	.	16	TGTGCCAGCAGCGGCTCGGGGGCGCACCATAATTCACCCCTCCACTTT	CASSGSGAHHNSPLHF
TRBV19	TRBJ2-3	.	TRBD1	15	TGTGCCAGTACCTCCGGGACAGCTAGCACAGATACGCAGTATTTT	CASTSGTASTDTQYF
TRBV7-2	TRBJ1-1	.	.	17	TGTGCCAGCAGCTTACAACCACTGGGACCTCTTGGCACTGAAGCTTTCTTT	CASSLQPLGPLGTEAFF
TRBV30	TRBJ2-3	.	.	12	TGTGCCTGGACCGGAGTAAGAGATACGCAGTATTTT	CAWTGVRDTQYF
TRBV6-5	TRBJ2-7	few	TRBD2	17	TGTGCCAGCAGTTACCGGACTAGCGGGACTTCTATTTACGAGCAGTACTTC	CASSYRTSGTSIYEQYF
TRBV5-1	TRBJ1-4	.	.	13	TGCGCCAGCAGCACCCGCCTGGATTCGATCCTGTTTTTT	CASSTRLDSILFF
TRBV20-1	TRBJ1-5	.	.	14	TGCAGTGCTAGAAAGGGAACGGGCAATCAGCCCCAGCATTTT	CSARKGTGNQPQHF